These T cell receptor beta chains were read from a single sample in a study of T cell responses to AZD1222 COVID-19 vaccine. The repertoire was sequenced with immunoSEQ multiplex PCR; TCRdb's copy has only in-frame clones and lacks some. Among 60,000 to 85,000 clones listed, 85% were seen once. Specimen: peripheral blood, collected on day 0 of AZD1222 vaccination. These receptors originate from an adult in good health. Both conserved end residues are part of each CDR3. The D gene is left open where the match is weak. Size tells how often a clone was seen (once, few, many) or the class of an expanded clone, and some rows leave it out.

>-|TRBV5-1|-|TRBJ1-1
TGCGCCAGCAGCTCAATGACAGGTAACACTGAAGCTTTCTTT
CASSSMTGNTEAFF
>-|TRBV9|-|TRBJ1-1
TGTGCCAGCAGCGTAGGGACCCCCACGGCTGAAGCTTTCTTT
CASSVGTPTAEAFF
>TRBD1|TRBV29-1|-|TRBJ1-4
TGCAGCGTTAGACAGGGCTTGGAAAAACTGTTTTTT
CSVRQGLEKLFF
>-|TRBV19|few|TRBJ1-5
TGTGCCAGTAGTGTACGGGCGGGTAGCAATCAGCCCCAGCATTTT
CASSVRAGSNQPQHF
>-|TRBV7-8|-|TRBJ1-1
TGTGCCAGCAGCGGTCCGGTCCTGGGAGCTTTCTTT
CASSGPVLGAFF
>-|TRBV10-3|-|TRBJ2-1
TGTGCCATCAGTGACGACGAGGGTGAGCAGTTCTTC
CAISDDEGEQFF
>TRBD1|TRBV11-3|-|TRBJ2-7
TGTGCCAGCAGCGTCCGGGACAGTACCTACGAGCAGTACTTC
CASSVRDSTYEQYF
>-|TRBV6-5|-|TRBJ1-5
TGTGCCAGCAGTCCCCTTAACAGCAATCAGCCCCAGCATTTT
CASSPLNSNQPQHF
>-|TRBV2|-|TRBJ1-1
TGTGCCTTGGCACGAGCCCTCATGAACACTGAAGCTTTCTTT
CALARALMNTEAFF
>-|TRBV5-5|-|TRBJ2-1
TGTGCCAGCAGCTTGGCGGGGTCAGTTGGGTTAGGAAATGAGCAGTTCTTC
CASSLAGSVGLGNEQFF
>-|TRBV15|-|TRBJ1-1
TGTGCCACCAGCAGAGATATGAACACTGAAGCTTTCTTT
CATSRDMNTEAFF
>-|TRBV28|-|TRBJ2-7
TGTGCCAGCAGTTCATCCAGGGCTGACTCCTACGAGCAGTACTTC
CASSSSRADSYEQYF
>TRBD1|TRBV10-3|-|TRBJ2-5
TGTGCCATCAGTGAGTCGGGCAGGGGGCCTGAAGAGACCCAGTACTTC
CAISESGRGPEETQYF
>-|TRBV7-9|-|TRBJ1-6
TGTGCCAGCAGCTTGTACACGTATAATTCACCCCTCCACTTT
CASSLYTYNSPLHF
>-|TRBV2|-|TRBJ1-6
TGTGCCAGCAGTGTAGAGGACGGTTCACCCCTCCACTTT
CASSVEDGSPLHF
>TRBD2|TRBV14|few|TRBJ2-7
TGTGCCAGCAGCCCCGCAGGGACTAACTACGAGCAGTACTTC
CASSPAGTNYEQYF
>TRBD1|TRBV6-2/TRBV6-3|-|TRBJ2-5
TGTGCCAGCAGTTACGGGGGGACAGGCGATCACCAAGAGACCCAGTACTTC
CASSYGGTGDHQETQYF
>-|TRBV29-1|-|TRBJ1-1
TGCAGCGTTAACGAGGGTCCGACGGCTGAAGCTTTCTTT
CSVNEGPTAEAFF
>-|TRBV16|-|TRBJ2-7
TGTGCCAGCAGCCGAGCCTACGAGCAGTACTTC
CASSRAYEQYF
>-|TRBV11-2|-|TRBJ1-1
TGTGCCAGCAGCTATTCAGGGGACACTGAAGCTTTCTTT
CASSYSGDTEAFF
>TRBD2|TRBV6-5|-|TRBJ2-3
TGTGCCAGCAGTTACTCGGGACTAGCAACAGATACGCAGTATTTT
CASSYSGLATDTQYF
>-|TRBV5-1|-|TRBJ1-3
TGCGCCAGCAGCTTGGCGGGACTGTCCCAAAACACCATATATTTT
CASSLAGLSQNTIYF
>-|TRBV5-1|once|TRBJ1-3
TGCGCCAGCAGCTTTTTACCAAGCTCTGGAAACACCATATATTTT
CASSFLPSSGNTIYF
>-|TRBV6-6|-|TRBJ1-1
TGTGCCAGCGGTGTAGAAAGAGCTTTCTTT
CASGVERAFF
>TRBD1|TRBV6-6|-|TRBJ1-2
TGTGCCAGCAGTTACTGGGACAGGGACGAAGATGGCTACACCTTC
CASSYWDRDEDGYTF
>TRBD2|TRBV5-8|-|TRBJ2-7
TGTGCCAGCAGCTTGTCTGCAGGGCTGGGGGGGTACTCCTACGAGCAGTACTTC
CASSLSAGLGGYSYEQYF
>-|TRBV5-1|-|TRBJ1-4
TGCGCCAGCGCCCCCCAGGGTGGATCTAATGAAAAACTGTTTTTT
CASAPQGGSNEKLFF
>-|TRBV2|-|TRBJ2-1
TGTGCCAGCAGTGGATGGGGTTCCTCCTACAATGAGCAGTTCTTC
CASSGWGSSYNEQFF
>TRBD1|TRBV29-1|once|TRBJ1-1
TGCAGCGTTCATCAGGGGGCCTTGAACACTGAAGCTTTCTTT
CSVHQGALNTEAFF
>-|TRBV4-2|few|TRBJ2-2
TGTGCCAGCAGCCAAGTTAGGAGTTTCAACACCGGGGAGCTGTTTTTT
CASSQVRSFNTGELFF
>TRBD2|TRBV19|few|TRBJ2-7
TGTGCCAGTAGTCGCACCGGACTAGCGGGAGAACCCGAGCAGTACTTC
CASSRTGLAGEPEQYF
>-|TRBV12-5|-|TRBJ1-1
TGTGCTAGTGGTTTGAGTTGGGGCACTGAAGCTTTCTTT
CASGLSWGTEAFF
>TRBD1|TRBV7-9|few|TRBJ1-1
TGTGCCAGCAGCTCGCCAGGGGACAGGATGAACACTGAAGCTTTCTTT
CASSSPGDRMNTEAFF
>TRBD1|TRBV27|-|TRBJ2-5
TGTGCCAGCAGTTTATGGTCGGGACAGGGATTAGAGACCCAGTACTTC
CASSLWSGQGLETQYF
>-|TRBV15|-|TRBJ1-2
TGTGCCACCAGCAGGTATACCCAAGGGGACTATGGCTACACCTTC
CATSRYTQGDYGYTF
>-|TRBV7-3|-|TRBJ2-3
TGTGCCAGCAGCTCTGGGGGGGCCACAGATACGCAGTATTTT
CASSSGGATDTQYF
>TRBD1|TRBV6-5|few|TRBJ1-4
TGTGCCAGCAGGGGACAGGGTTGGAATGAAAAACTGTTTTTT
CASRGQGWNEKLFF
>TRBD1|TRBV11-2|-|TRBJ2-7
TGTGCCAGCAGCCCCATAAGCCGGGACAGGGGAAGGGGCTACGAGCAGTACTTC
CASSPISRDRGRGYEQYF
>-|TRBV5-6|-|TRBJ2-7
TGTGCCAGCAGCCTTAGCATCCACGAGCAGTACTTC
CASSLSIHEQYF
>-|TRBV19|-|TRBJ1-2
TGTGCCTGTAAAGCCGGATGGAACTATGGCTACACCTTC
CACKAGWNYGYTF
>TRBD1|TRBV7-9|-|TRBJ1-5
TGTGCCAGCAGCTTTAATTCTGGACAGGGAGGACCCCAGCATTTT
CASSFNSGQGGPQHF
>-|TRBV6-5|-|TRBJ1-2
TGTGCCAGCAGTTACGGAGACCTCTTCTATGGCTACACCTTC
CASSYGDLFYGYTF
>-|TRBV10-1|-|TRBJ1-4
TGCGCCAGCATGACCGAAAATGAAAAACTGTTTTTT
CASMTENEKLFF
>-|TRBV19|-|TRBJ1-2
TGTGCCAGTAGTGCAGGACAGTATCCTAACTATGGCTACACCTTC
CASSAGQYPNYGYTF
>-|TRBV18|once|TRBJ1-2
TGTGCCAGCTCACCCTCCGAGACAGTCCCCCGTGGCTACACCTTC
CASSPSETVPRGYTF
>-|TRBV13|-|TRBJ2-3
TGTGCCAGCAGCCAGAATGAGCGTACAGATACGCAGTATTTT
CASSQNERTDTQYF
>-|TRBV3-1/TRBV3-2|-|TRBJ1-2
TGTGCCAGCAGCCGCCGGGGACACTATGGCTACACCTTC
CASSRRGHYGYTF
>-|TRBV6-5|-|TRBJ2-5
TGTGCCAGCAGGCCAGGGACACTTATTCAAGAGACCCAGTACTTC
CASRPGTLIQETQYF
>-|TRBV18|-|TRBJ2-2
TGTGCCAGCTCACCACAGGAGGCCGGGGAGCTGTTTTTT
CASSPQEAGELFF
>-|TRBV6-1|once|TRBJ1-2
TGTGCCAGCAGTGAAGCGGGACGAAACTATGGCTACACCTTC
CASSEAGRNYGYTF
>-|TRBV29-1|-|TRBJ2-7
TGCAGCGTTGAATTCGGGGATCGATACGAGCAGTACTTC
CSVEFGDRYEQYF
>TRBD2|TRBV7-8|-|TRBJ2-2
TGTGCCAGCAGCTTTTTTAGCGGGAGTGAGGTCACCGGGGAGCTGTTTTTT
CASSFFSGSEVTGELFF
>-|TRBV5-1|-|TRBJ2-1
TGCGCCAGCAGCTTGGGATTGAATGAGCAGTTCTTC
CASSLGLNEQFF